Given below is one T cell receptor (beta chain) in context. Its antigen remains unknown. This sample stems from a study of T-cell memory formation after mild COVID-19. General study findings and limits: Memory sampled before infection contained some responding clones, suggesting cross-reactive memory joined.

This CDR3 is built from 13 residues. V lost 6 bases, J lost 8 bases, and 10 bases stayed unmatched. The germline V gene has CDR1 SQVTM and CDR2 ANQGSEA. Using its own MiXCR run on the 5' RACE reads, TCRdb lists one record per CDR3 protein. The sample has 500,000 to 550,000 distinct CDR3 sequences, around 21% seen once. The rearrangement uses TRBV29-1 and TRBJ2-1; TRBD2 matches at 7 bases. The sample was PBMCs or a T cell subset sorted from them (not recorded which). The TCR was taken from an adult woman who had mild COVID-19 (a few samples of this study predate the infection). Cell type and time point are not known. The CDR3 spells CSVGRGRMDEQFF. The CDR3 region has the DNA TGCAGCGTAGGGAGGGGCCGAATGGATGAGCAGTTCTTC.